Each of the 19 T cell receptor beta chains below was sequenced from the same sample in a study of graft-versus-host responses after intestinal transplantation. Sequenced by immunoSEQ multiplex PCR; TCRdb stores in-frame clones only, minus some. The sample includes over 85,000 clones, about nine tenths of them seen just once. Their antigen targets remain unknown. Sequenced material: unstimulated CD4+ T cells sorted from spleen or lymph node cells, taken before transplant. Source of these receptors: a human donor who was the organ donor for an intestinal transplant.

This clone has only one observation. The chain couples TRBV5-4 to TRBJ1-6, with D possibly matching TRBD1 (6 bases). V gave up 4 bases and J gave up 7 bases, with 15 bases separating them. The CDR3 is made up of 15 amino acids. CDR1 and CDR2 from the germline V gene are SGHNT and YYREEE (reference sequence). CDR3 coding DNA: TGTGCCAGCAGCAAGACAGGAGGTCGGAATTCACCCCTCCACTTT. As protein: CASSKTGGRNSPLHF.

The chain carries TRBV7-3 and TRBJ2-7; the D gene is possibly TRBD2 (7 bases). CDR3 length equals 13 residues. In germline, CDR1 is SGHTA, CDR2 FQGTGA. The V gene lost 5 bases and the J gene lost 6 bases, with 14 bases spanning the gap. CDR3 in amino acids: CASSPRGGLEQYF. CDR3 in DNA: TGTGCCAGCAGCCCAAGGGGGGGCCTCGAGCAGTACTTC.

The chain is built from TRBV6-1 and TRBJ1-4, with D possibly TRBD1 on 6 matching bases. The CDR3 extends over 15 amino acids. The germline V gene has CDR1 MNHNS and CDR2 SASEGT. V was cut by 2 bases and J by 6 bases, with 13 bases left in between. The CDR3 protein is CASSETTGAYEKLFF. The CDR3 region has the DNA TGTGCCAGCAGTGAAACGACAGGCGCGTATGAAAAACTGTTTTTT.

In nucleotides, the CDR3 is TGTGCCAGCTCACCGACAGGGGATAATTCACCCCTCCACTTT. Its protein is CASSPTGDNSPLHF. The genes are TRBV18 and TRBJ1-6; 8 bases are a match to TRBD1. The CDR3 is 14 residues long. Trimming at V came to 3 bases and at J to 5 bases, leaving 0 bases not matched to a gene. The germline V gene has CDR1 KGHSH and CDR2 LQKENI.

This chain links TRBV9 with TRBJ2-1; TRBD2 matches 13 bases. CDR1 is SGDLS, CDR2 YYNGEE, per germline. CDR3 length: 18 residues. Trimming cost V 4 bases and J 5 bases; bases outside gene matches: 12. CDR3 sequence: CASSTLPKTSGGNNEQFF. CDR3 nucleotide sequence: TGTGCCAGCAGCACGCTGCCTAAGACTAGCGGGGGGAACAATGAGCAGTTCTTC.

As regards this clone: The sample carries other DNA sequences with the same CDR3. This chain connects TRBV5-1 to TRBJ1-6; TRBD1 matches at 7 bases. CDR1 and CDR2 from the germline V gene are SGHRS and YFSETQ. Germline trimming cut 4 bases from V and 0 bases from J; bases unmatched to any gene: 4. This CDR3 has 16 residues. The CDR3 loop reads CASSLGDSSYNSPLHF. CDR3 coding DNA: TGCGCCAGCAGCCTGGGGGACAGCTCCTATAATTCACCCCTCCACTTT. Full variable domain (rest looked up from reference TRBV5-1 and TRBJ1-6): KAGVTQTPRYLIKTRGQQVTLSCSPISGHRSVSWYQQTPGQGLQFLFEYFSETQRNKGNFPGRFSGRQFSNSRSEMNVSTLELGDSALYLCASSLGDSSYNSPLHFGNGTRLTVT.

The CDR3 loop is CASRGQSDYGYTF. DNA of the CDR3: TGTGCCAGTCGCGGACAGTCGGACTATGGCTACACCTTC. This sequence joins TRBV19 and TRBJ1-2; D possibly corresponds to TRBD1 (6 bases). Trimming removed 8 bases at V and 3 bases at J, with 13 bases between. This CDR3 region has 13 residues. Per germline, CDR1 LNHDA and CDR2 SQIVND (reference sequence).

The chain carries TRBV7-9 and TRBJ1-6; D may be TRBD1 (6 bases). The CDR3 consists of 15 residues. Germline V gives CDR1 SEHNR, CDR2 FQNEAQ (reference sequence). V was pared by 4 bases and J by 7 bases, with 14 bases between. The CDR3 coding sequence is TGTGCCAGCAGCTCTCGGGACATTCGAAATTCACCCCTCCACTTT. This encodes CASSSRDIRNSPLHF.

This chain joins TRBV6-5 and TRBJ2-7; TRBD1 might be the D (6 bases). Germline V gene lookup returns CDR1 MNHEY and CDR2 SVGAGI. V lost 4 bases and J 4 bases, leaving 8 bases between the germline ends. The CDR3 sequence is 12 residues long. CDR3 in DNA: TGTGCCAGCAGTTCCAGGGGTTACGAGCAGTACTTC. It codes for CASSSRGYEQYF.

The rearrangement joins TRBV2 to TRBJ1-1; 9 bases align to TRBD1. Germline loops: CDR1 SNHLY, CDR2 FYNNEI. With 2 bases clipped from V and 0 bases from J, the junction kept 7 bases outside the gene matches. This CDR3 is built from 17 residues. The CDR3 region is CASSEPGTGLMNTEAFF. CDR3 DNA: TGTGCCAGCAGTGAACCAGGGACAGGGCTCATGAACACTGAAGCTTTCTTT.

This chain links TRBV7-3 with TRBJ2-3; maybe TRBD2 (6 bases). The V end was cut by 3 bases, the J end by 0 bases, with 16 bases between. The CDR3 extends over 17 amino acids. The germline gives CDR1 SGHTA, CDR2 FQGTGA. CDR3 region: CASSLWRLGSSTDTQYF. CDR3 nucleotides: TGTGCCAGCAGCTTGTGGAGACTAGGGAGTAGCACAGATACGCAGTATTTT.

The J gene is TRBJ1-5, the V gene TRBV5-5; no clear D. Trimming stripped 3 bases from V and 1 base from J, with 11 bases between. The CDR3 is 15 amino acids. Per the germline V gene, CDR1 is SGHKS and CDR2 is YYEKEE (reference sequence). CDR3 amino acids: CASSSAGPSNQPQHF. The CDR3 region has the DNA TGTGCCAGCAGCTCGGCGGGTCCAAGCAATCAGCCCCAGCATTTT.

In this sample, this clone turned up once. The chain joins TRBV29-1 to TRBJ1-2; 7 bases agree with TRBD1. Germline CDR1 is SQVTM and CDR2 is ANQGSEA. CDR3 length equals 13 residues. Trimming cost V 7 bases and J 4 bases; bases outside gene matches: 9. CDR3 nucleotide sequence: TGCAGCGCCGGGGACAGTGCACTCTATGGCTACACCTTC. As protein: CSAGDSALYGYTF.

The rearrangement links TRBV7-8 to TRBJ1-2; no reliable D call. Germline CDR1 and CDR2: SGHVS and FQNEAQ. The CDR3 sequence is 15 residues long. Trimming removed 1 base at V and 2 bases at J, with 11 bases between. CDR3: CASSLGGQLNYGYTF. The CDR3 DNA reads as TGTGCCAGCAGCTTAGGTGGGCAACTGAACTATGGCTACACCTTC.

The chain uses TRBV27 and TRBJ1-2; 9 bases are a match to TRBD1. Germline CDR1 MNHEY, CDR2 SMNVEV (reference sequence). After removal of 7 bases from V and 2 bases from J, the junction contained 11 bases not matched to a gene. This CDR3 is 16 amino acids long. The DNA of the CDR3 is TGTGCCAGCACTTCGGCCGGGACAGGGCTAAACTATGGCTACACCTTC. It translates to CASTSAGTGLNYGYTF.

The chain links TRBV18 to TRBJ2-7, with a tentative D call TRBD1 (6 bases). CDR1 is KGHSH and CDR2 is LQKENI in the germline V gene. Trimming shortened V by 2 bases and J by 6 bases, and 17 bases separated the two germline ends. The CDR3 sequence is 15 residues long. The CDR3 loop is CASSPIAGADLEQYF. CDR3 nucleotide sequence: TGTGCCAGCTCACCAATCGCAGGGGCAGATCTCGAGCAGTACTTC.

The V gene is TRBV5-1, the J gene TRBJ1-3; D unresolved. Germline CDR1 is SGHRS and CDR2 is YFSETQ. V was cut by 4 bases and J by 0 bases, with 8 bases left in between. The CDR3 is made up of 14 amino acids. CDR3 in amino acids: CASSLGSSGNTIYF. CDR3 bases: TGCGCCAGCAGCCTAGGGAGCTCTGGAAACACCATATATTTT.

This clone was found once. V is TRBV7-9 and J is TRBJ1-4; 7 bases are a match to TRBD1. V shed 5 bases and J 0 bases; nucleotides not matched to a gene: 9. Germline CDR1 and CDR2: SEHNR and FQNEAQ (reference sequence). The CDR3 extends over 17 amino acids. Here the CDR3 DNA reads TGTGCCAGCAGCCCCCAGTGGACAGGTGCAACTAATGAAAAACTGTTTTTT. Translating gives CASSPQWTGATNEKLFF.

This clone appeared a single time. J is TRBJ2-3 and V is TRBV10-3; 10 bases align to TRBD2. After removal of 4 bases from V and 3 bases from J, the junction contained 10 bases not matched to a gene. This CDR3 comprises 17 residues. Germline lookup yields CDR1 ENHRY and CDR2 SYGVKD. The CDR3 DNA follows: TGTGCCATCAGTGCGAACCCGGGACTAGCGTATACAGATACGCAGTATTTT. Its protein is CAISANPGLAYTDTQYF.